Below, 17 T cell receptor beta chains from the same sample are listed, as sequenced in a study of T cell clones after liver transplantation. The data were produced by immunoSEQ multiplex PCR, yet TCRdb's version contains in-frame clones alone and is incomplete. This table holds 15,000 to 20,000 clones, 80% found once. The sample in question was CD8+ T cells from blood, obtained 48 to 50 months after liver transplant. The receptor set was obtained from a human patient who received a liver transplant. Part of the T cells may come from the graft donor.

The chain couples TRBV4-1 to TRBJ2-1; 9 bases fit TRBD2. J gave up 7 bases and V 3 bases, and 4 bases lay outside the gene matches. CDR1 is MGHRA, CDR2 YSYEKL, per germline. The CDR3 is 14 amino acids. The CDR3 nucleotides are TGCGCCAGCAGCCACCTGACTAGCGGAAATGAGCAGTTCTTC. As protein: CASSHLTSGNEQFF.

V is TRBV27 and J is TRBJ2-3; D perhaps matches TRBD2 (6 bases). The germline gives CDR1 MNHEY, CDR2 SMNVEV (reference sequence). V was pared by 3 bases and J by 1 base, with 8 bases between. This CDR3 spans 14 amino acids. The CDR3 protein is CASSLASGTDTQYF. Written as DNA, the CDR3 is TGTGCCAGCAGTTTGGCTAGCGGCACAGATACGCAGTATTTT.

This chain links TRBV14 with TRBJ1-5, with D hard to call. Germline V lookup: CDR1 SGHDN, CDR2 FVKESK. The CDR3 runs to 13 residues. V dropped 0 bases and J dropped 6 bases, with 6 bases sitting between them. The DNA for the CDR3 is TGTGCCAGCAGCCAAGAAGGCTTTCAGCCCCAGCATTTT. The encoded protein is CASSQEGFQPQHF.

CDR3 sequence reads: CASSQDNKASYEQYF. Here the CDR3 DNA reads TGCGCCAGCAGCCAAGATAACAAAGCGTCCTACGAGCAGTACTTC. The chain uses TRBV4-1 and TRBJ2-7, with D hard to call. V lost 0 bases and J 1 base, leaving 10 bases between the germline ends. This CDR3 contains 15 residues. Germline V lookup: CDR1 MGHRA, CDR2 YSYEKL.

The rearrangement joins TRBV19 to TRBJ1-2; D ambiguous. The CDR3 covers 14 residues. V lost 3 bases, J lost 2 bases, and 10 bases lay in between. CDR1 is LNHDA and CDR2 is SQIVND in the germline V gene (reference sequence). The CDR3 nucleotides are TGTGCCAGTAGTATCGGTTCCCCCAACTATGGCTACACCTTC. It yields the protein CASSIGSPNYGYTF.

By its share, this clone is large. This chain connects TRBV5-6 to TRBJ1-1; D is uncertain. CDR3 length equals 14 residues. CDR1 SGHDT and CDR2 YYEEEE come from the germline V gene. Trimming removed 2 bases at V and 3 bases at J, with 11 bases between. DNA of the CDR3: TGTGCCAGCAGCTTTTGGGGAGTTGACACTGAAGCTTTCTTT. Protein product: CASSFWGVDTEAFF.

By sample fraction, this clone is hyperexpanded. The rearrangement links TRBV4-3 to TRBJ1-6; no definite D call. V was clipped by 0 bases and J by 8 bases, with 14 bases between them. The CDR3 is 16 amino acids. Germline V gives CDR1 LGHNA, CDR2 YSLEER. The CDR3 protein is CASSQEMGRVDSPLHF. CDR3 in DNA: TGCGCCAGCAGCCAAGAAATGGGGAGGGTCGATTCACCCCTCCACTTT.

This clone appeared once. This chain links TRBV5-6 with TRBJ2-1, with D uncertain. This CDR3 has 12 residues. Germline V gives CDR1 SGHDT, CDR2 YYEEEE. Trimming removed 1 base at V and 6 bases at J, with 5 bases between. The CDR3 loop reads CASSLTFNEQFF. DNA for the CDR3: TGTGCCAGCAGCTTGACCTTCAATGAGCAGTTCTTC.

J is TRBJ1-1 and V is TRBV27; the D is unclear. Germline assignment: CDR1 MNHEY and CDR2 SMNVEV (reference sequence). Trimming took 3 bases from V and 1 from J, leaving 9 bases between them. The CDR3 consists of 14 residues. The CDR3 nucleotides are TGTGCCAGCAGTTTCCTCGCCTGGAACACTGAAGCTTTCTTT. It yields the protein CASSFLAWNTEAFF.

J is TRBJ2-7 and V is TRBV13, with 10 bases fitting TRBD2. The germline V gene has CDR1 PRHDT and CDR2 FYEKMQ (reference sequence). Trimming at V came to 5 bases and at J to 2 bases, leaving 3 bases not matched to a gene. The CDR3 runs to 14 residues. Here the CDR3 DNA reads TGTGCCAGCAGCCACGGGACTAGCGCCTACGAGCAGTACTTC. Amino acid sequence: CASSHGTSAYEQYF.

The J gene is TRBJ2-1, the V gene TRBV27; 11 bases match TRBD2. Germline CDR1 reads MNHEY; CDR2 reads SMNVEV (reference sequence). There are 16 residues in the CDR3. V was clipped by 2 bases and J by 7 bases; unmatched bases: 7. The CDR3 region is CASSLNPLAGGNEQFF. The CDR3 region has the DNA TGTGCCAGCAGTTTAAACCCGCTAGCGGGAGGTAATGAGCAGTTCTTC.

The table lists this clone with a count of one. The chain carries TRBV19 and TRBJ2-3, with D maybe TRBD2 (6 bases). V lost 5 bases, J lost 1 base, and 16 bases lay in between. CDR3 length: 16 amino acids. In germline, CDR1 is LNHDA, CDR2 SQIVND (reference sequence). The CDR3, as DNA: TGTGCCAGTAGTTGGTGGCTGGGGGAGGGCACAGATACGCAGTATTTT. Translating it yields CASSWWLGEGTDTQYF.

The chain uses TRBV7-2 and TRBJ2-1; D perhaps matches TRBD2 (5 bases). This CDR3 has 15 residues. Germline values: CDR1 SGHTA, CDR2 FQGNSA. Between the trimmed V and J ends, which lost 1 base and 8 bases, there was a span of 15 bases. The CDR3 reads CASSLVGAEAYEQFF. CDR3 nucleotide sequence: TGTGCCAGCAGCTTAGTTGGAGCGGAGGCATATGAGCAGTTCTTC.

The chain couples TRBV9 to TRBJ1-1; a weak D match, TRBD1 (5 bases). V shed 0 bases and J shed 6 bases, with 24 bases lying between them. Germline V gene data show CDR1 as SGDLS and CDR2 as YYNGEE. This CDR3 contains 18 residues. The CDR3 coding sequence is TGTGCCAGCAGCGTAGAGGATAGTTGGGCAGGGTGGACTGCTGAAGCTTTCTTT. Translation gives CASSVEDSWAGWTAEAFF.

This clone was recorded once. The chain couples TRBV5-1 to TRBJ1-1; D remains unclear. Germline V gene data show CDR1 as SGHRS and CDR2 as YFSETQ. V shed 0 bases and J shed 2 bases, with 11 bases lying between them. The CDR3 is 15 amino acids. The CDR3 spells CASSLERGKNTEAFF. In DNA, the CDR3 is TGCGCCAGCAGCTTGGAGCGGGGAAAAAACACTGAAGCTTTCTTT.

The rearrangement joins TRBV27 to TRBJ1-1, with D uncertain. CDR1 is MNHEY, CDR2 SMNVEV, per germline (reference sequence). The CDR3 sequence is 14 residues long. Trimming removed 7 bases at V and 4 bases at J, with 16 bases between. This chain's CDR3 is CASTRGGFGTEAFF. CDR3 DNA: TGTGCCAGCACCCGAGGTGGGTTCGGCACTGAAGCTTTCTTT.

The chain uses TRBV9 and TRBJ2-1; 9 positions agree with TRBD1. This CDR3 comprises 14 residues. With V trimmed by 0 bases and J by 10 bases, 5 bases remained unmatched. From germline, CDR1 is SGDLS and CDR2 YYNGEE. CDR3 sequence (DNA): TGTGCCAGCAGCGTAGGGACAGGGGTCCTCGAGCAGTTCTTC. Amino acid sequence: CASSVGTGVLEQFF.